The table lists the clone carrying this T cell receptor beta chain with many counts. Its antigen is unidentified. In the authors' methods: Researchers built a distant-metastasis classifier for papillary thyroid cancer that drew on CDR3 differences across clinicopathological groups. TCRdb called clones again from the PCR reads with MiXCR. What appears here as the V and J calls and clone size reflects TCRdb's work, not the paper's. This table holds about 92,000 clones, about 15% found once. No treatment of any kind had been given to any patient before thyroid surgery. This entry is derived from a study of metastatic and nonmetastatic thyroid tumors. Study as a whole: Repertoire data that came from the blood and tumor or nodule tissue of malignant and benign thyroid patients were compared.

Whole-study findings and limits: Reported TCR beta diversity, measured in blood and tumor, was significantly higher for malignant thyroid tumors than for benign nodules.

The CDR3 covers 16 residues. Trimming took 2 bases from V and 5 from J; bases not matched to a gene: 9. From germline, CDR1 is MNHNY and CDR2 SVGAGI (reference sequence). This receptor was taken from a female donor with papillary thyroid cancer or a benign thyroid nodule (not recorded which). Some clones in this sample may be carry-over from other donors' samples. The gene calls are TRBV6-6 and TRBJ1-5; 7 bases are shared with TRBD1. What was sequenced was blood. The CDR3 region has the DNA TGTGCCAGCAGTTACCAATGGACAGGCTCTGATCAGCCCCAGCATTTT. Its translation: CASSYQWTGSDQPQHF.